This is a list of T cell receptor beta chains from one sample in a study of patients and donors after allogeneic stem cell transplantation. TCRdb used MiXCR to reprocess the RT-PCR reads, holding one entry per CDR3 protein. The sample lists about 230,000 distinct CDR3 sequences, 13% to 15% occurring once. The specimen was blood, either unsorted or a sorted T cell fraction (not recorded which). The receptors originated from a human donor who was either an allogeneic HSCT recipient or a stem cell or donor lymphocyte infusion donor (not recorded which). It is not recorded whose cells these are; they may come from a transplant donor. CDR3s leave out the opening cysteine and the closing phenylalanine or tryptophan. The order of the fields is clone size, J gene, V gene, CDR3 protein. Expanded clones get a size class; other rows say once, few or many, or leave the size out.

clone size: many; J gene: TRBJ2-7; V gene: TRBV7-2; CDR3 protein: ASSLRQGMNEQY
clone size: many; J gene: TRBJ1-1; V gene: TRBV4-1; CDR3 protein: ASSPFGGWNTEAF
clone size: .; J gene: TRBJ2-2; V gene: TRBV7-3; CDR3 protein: ASSRSGPNTGELF
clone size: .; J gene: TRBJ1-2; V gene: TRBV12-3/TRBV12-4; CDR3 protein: ASSRSREIGGYT
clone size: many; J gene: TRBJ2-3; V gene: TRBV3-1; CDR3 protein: ASSPTLGTDTQY
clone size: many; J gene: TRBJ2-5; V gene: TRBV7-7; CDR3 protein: ASSLGGSETQY
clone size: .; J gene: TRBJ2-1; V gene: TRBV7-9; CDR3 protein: ASSLVAQRNEQF
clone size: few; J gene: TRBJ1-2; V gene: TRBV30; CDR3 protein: AWSGDSSVGGYT
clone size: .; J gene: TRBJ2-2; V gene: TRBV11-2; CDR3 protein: ASSSRLAGSSYTGELF
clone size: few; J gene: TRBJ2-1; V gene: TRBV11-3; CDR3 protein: ASSLDSADEQF
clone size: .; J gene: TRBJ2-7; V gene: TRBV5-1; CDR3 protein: ASSSGRLGVTYEQY
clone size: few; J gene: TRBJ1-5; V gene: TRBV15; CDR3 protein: ATSAGRAQH
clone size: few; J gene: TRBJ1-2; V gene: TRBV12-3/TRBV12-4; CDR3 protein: ASSLRQGAWGYT
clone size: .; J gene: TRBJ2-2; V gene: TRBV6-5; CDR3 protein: ASSYSGTSGSQAGELF
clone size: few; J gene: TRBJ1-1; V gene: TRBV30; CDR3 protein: AWRIQGSSGTEAF
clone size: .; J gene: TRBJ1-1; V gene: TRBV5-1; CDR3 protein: ASSFGTGRFMNTEAF
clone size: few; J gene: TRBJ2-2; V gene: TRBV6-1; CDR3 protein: ASRVTGVDTGELF
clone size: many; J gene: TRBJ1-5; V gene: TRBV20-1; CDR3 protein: SARGGAGGNQPQH
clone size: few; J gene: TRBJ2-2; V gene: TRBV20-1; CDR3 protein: SARDPMDPSGELF
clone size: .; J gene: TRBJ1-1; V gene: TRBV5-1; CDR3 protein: ASSRARVADTEAF
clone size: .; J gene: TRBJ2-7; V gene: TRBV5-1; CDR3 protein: ASSLAGTGSEQY
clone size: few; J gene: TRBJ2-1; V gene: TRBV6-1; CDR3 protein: ASGPGTSEPNSYNEQF
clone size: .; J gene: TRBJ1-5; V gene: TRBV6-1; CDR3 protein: ASLPGTGGGGQPQH
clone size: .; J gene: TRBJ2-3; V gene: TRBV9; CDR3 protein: ASSDSRGDTQY
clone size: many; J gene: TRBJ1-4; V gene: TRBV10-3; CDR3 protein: AISREDGEKLF
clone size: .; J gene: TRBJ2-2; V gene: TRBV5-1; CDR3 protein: ASSLTVNTGELF
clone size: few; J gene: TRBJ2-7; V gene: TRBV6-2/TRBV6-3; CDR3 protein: ASSFDGSYEQY
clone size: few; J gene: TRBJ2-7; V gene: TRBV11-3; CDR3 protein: ASSVFRGTEQY
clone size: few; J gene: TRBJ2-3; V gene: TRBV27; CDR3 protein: ASNGLDTDTQY
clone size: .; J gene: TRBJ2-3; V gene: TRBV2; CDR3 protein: ASRRTGSGTQY
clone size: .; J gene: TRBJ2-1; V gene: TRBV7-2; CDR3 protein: ASSPTSSWNNEQF
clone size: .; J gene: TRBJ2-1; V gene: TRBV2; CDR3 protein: ASSPPGQGRDNEQF
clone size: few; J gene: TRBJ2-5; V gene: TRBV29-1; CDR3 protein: SVVPQETQY
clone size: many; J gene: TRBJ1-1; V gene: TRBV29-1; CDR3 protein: SVEIKRNTEAF
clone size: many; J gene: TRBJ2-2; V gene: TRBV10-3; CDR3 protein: AISGRTNTGELF
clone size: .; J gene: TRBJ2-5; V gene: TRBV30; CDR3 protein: PLTSGRVGETQY
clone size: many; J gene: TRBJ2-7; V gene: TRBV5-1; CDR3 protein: ASRGTSGSKSSYEQY
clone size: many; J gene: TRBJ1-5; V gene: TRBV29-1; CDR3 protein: SVQGQGGGQPQH
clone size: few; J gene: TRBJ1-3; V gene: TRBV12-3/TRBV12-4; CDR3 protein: ASRTAGGNTIY
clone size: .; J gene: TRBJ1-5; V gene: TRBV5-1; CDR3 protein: ASRPPPGNIDQPQH
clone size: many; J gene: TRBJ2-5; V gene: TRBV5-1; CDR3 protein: ASSDGRFQETQY
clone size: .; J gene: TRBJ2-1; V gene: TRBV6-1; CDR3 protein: ASTQSPTSGGRYNEQF
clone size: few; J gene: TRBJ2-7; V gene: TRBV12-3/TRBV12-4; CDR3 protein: ASSLQGVQY
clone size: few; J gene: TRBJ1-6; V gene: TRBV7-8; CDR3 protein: ASSLPGGGNSPLH
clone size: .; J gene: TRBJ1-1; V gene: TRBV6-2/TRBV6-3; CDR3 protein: ASQGSMAEAF
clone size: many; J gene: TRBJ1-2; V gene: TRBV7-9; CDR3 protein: ASSSDIRYT
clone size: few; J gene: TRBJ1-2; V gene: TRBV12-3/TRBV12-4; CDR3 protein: ASTGAGGGYT
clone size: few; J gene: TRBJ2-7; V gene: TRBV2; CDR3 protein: ASRPDRGEFYEQY
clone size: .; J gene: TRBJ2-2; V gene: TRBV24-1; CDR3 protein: ATSDWVLPGELF
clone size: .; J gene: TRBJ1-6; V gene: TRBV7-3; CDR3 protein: ASSLRGGADHNSPLH
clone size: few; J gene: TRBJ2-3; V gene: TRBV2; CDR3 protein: ASIGRKTDTQY
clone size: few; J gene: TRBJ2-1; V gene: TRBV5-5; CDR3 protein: ASSSVGTGGPLNEQF
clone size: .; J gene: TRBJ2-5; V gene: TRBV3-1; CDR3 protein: ASSQDWASGSVETQY
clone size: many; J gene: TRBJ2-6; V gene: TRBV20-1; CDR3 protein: SASFGRGLQGANVLT
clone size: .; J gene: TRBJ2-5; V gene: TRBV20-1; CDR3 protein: SATDSGGQETQY
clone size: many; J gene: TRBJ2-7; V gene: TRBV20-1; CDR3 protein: SASGGQQGVSDEQY
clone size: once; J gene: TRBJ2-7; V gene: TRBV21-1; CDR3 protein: ASPDEQY
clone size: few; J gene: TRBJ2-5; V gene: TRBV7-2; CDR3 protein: ASSYRDQSLQTQY
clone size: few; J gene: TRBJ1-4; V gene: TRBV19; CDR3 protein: ASSMTGRGKLF